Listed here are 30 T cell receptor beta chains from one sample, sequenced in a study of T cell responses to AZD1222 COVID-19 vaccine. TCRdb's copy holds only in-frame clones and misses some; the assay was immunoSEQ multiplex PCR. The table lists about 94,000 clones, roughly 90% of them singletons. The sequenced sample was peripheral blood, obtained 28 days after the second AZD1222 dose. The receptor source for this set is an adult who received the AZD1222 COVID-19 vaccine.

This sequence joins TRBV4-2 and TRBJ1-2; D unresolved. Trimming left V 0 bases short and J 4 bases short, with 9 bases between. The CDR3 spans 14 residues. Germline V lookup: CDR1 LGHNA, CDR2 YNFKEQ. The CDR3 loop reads CASSQDSSFYGYTF. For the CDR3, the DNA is TGTGCCAGCAGCCAAGATTCCTCATTCTATGGCTACACCTTC.

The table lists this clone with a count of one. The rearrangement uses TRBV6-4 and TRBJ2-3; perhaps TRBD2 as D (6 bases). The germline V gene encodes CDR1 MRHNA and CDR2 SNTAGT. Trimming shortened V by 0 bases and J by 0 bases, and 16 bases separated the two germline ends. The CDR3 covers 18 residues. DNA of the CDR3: TGTGCCAGCAGTGACTCGCCCTTGGGGGGTCCTAGCACAGATACGCAGTATTTT. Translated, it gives CASSDSPLGGPSTDTQYF.

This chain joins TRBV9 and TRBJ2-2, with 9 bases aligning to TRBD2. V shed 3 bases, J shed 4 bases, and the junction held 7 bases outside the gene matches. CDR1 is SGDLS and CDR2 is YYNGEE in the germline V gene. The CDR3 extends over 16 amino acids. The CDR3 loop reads CASSALSGGITGELFF. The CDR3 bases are TGTGCCAGCAGCGCCCTTAGCGGGGGCATCACCGGGGAGCTGTTTTTT.

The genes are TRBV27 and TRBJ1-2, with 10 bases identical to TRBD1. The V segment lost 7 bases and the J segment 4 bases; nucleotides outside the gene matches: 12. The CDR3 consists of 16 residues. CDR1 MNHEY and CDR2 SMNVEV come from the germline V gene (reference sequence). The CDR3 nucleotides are TGTGCCAGCACCCCGGGTCGGGACAGGGGTACCTATGGCTACACCTTC. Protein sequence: CASTPGRDRGTYGYTF.

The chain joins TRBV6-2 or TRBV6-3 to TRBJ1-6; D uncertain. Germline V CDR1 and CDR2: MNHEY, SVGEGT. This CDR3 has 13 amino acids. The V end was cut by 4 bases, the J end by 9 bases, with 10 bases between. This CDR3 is CASSSLETSPLHF. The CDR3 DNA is TGTGCCAGCAGTTCACTCGAGACTTCACCCCTCCACTTT.

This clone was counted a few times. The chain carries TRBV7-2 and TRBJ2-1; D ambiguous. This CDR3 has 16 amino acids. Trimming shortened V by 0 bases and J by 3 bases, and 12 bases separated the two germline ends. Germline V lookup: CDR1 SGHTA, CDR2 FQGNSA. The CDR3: CASSLAVGFDYNEQFF. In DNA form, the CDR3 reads TGTGCCAGCAGCTTAGCGGTGGGGTTCGACTACAATGAGCAGTTCTTC.

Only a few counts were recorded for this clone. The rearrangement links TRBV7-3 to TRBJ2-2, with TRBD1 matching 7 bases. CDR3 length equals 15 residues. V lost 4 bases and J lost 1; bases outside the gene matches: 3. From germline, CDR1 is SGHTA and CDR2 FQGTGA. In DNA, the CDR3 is TGTGCCAGCAGCTCAGCAGGGGGGAACACCGGGGAGCTGTTTTTT. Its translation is CASSSAGGNTGELFF.

CDR3 sequence (DNA): TGTGCCAGCAGTTACTCGAAGGACACCTTCTATGGCTACACCTTC. This sequence encodes CASSYSKDTFYGYTF. This rearrangement joins TRBV6-5 to TRBJ1-2, with D tentatively TRBD1 (5 bases). Germline V lookup: CDR1 MNHEY, CDR2 SVGAGI. Trimming cost V 0 bases and J 4 bases, with 12 bases left between them. This CDR3 spans 15 amino acids.

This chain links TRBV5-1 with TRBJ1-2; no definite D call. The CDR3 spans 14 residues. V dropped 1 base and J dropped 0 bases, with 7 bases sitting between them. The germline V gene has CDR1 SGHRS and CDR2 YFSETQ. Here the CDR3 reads CASSLTAPNYGYTF. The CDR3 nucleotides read TGCGCCAGCAGCTTGACAGCCCCTAACTATGGCTACACCTTC.

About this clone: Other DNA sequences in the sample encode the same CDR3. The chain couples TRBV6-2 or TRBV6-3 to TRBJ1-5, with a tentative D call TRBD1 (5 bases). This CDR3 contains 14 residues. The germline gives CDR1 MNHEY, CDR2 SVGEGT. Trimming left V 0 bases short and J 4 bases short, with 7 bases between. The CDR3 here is CASSYSGGNQPQHF. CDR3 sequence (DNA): TGTGCCAGCAGTTACTCCGGGGGGAATCAGCCCCAGCATTTT.

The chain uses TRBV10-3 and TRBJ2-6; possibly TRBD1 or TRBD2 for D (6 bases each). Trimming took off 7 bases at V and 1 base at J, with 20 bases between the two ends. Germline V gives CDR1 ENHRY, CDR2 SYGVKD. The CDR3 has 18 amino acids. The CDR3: CAITGGAGVSSGANVLTF. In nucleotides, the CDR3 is TGTGCCATCACCGGGGGTGCAGGGGTGTCTTCTGGGGCCAACGTCCTGACTTTC.

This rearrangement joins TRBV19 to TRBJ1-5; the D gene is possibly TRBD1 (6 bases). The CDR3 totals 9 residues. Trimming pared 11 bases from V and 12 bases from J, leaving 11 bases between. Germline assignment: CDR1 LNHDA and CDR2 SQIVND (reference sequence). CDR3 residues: CAAGGHQHF. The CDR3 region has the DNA TGTGCCGCGGGGGGACACCAGCATTTT.

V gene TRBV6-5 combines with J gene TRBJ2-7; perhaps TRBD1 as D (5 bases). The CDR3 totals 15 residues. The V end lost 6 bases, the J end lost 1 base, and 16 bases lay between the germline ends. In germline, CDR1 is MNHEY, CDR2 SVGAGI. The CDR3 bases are TGTGCCAGCAGGTTGCACCAGGGATCATCCTACGAGCAGTACTTC. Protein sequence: CASRLHQGSSYEQYF.

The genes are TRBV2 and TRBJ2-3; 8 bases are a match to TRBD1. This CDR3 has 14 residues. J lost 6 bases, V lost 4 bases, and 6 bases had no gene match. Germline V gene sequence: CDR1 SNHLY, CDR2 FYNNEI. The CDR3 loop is CASSVETGVDTQYF. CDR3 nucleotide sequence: TGTGCCAGCAGTGTGGAGACAGGGGTGGATACGCAGTATTTT.

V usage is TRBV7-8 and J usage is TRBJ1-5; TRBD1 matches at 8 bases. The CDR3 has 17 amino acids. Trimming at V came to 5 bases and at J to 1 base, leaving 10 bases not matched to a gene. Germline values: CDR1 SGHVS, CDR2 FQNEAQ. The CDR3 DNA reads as TGTGCCAGCAGCCTCAGGGCAGGGGGCGCGAGCAATCAGCCCCAGCATTTT. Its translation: CASSLRAGGASNQPQHF.

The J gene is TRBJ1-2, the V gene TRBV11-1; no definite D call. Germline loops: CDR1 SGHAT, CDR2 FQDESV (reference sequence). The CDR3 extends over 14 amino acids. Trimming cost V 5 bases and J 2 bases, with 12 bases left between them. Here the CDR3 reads CASSISPANYGYTF. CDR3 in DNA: TGTGCCAGCAGCATCTCTCCGGCGAACTATGGCTACACCTTC.

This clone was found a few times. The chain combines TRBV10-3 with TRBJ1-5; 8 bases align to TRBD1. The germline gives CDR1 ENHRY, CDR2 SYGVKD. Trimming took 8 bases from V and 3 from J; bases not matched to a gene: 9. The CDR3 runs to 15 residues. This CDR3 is CAIAPGQGDNQPQHF. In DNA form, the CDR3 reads TGTGCCATCGCCCCCGGACAGGGTGACAATCAGCCCCAGCATTTT.

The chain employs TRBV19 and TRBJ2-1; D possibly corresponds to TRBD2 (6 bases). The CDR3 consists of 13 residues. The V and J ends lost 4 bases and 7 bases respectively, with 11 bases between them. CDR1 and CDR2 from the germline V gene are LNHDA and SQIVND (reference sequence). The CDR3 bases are TGTGCCAGTAGTAGGACACGGGGGAATGAGCAGTTCTTC. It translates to CASSRTRGNEQFF. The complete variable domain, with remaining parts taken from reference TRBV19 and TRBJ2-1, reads DGGITQSPKYLFRKEGQNVTLSCEQNLNHDAMYWYRQDPGQGLRLIYYSQIVNDFQKGDIAEGYSVSREKKESFPLTVTSAQKNPTAFYLCASSRTRGNEQFFGPGTRLTVL.

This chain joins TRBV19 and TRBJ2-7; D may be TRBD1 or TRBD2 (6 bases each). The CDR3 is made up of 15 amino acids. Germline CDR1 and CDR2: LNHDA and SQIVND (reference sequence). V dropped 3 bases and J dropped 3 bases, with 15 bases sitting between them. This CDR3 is CASSILLGGRYEQYF. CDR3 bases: TGTGCCAGTAGTATCCTTCTGGGGGGCCGCTACGAGCAGTACTTC.

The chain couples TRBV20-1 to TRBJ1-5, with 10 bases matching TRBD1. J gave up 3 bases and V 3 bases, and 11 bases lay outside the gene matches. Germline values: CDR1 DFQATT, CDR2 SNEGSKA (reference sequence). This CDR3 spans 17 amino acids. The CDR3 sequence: CSASLPGQGSFNQPQHF. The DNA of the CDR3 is TGCAGTGCTAGTCTCCCGGGACAGGGGTCTTTCAATCAGCCCCAGCATTTT.

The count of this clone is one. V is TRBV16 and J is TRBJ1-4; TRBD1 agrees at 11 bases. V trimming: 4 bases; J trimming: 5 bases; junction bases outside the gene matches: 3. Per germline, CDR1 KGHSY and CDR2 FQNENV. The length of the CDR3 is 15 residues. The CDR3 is CASSPRTGGNEKLFF. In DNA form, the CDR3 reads TGTGCCAGCAGCCCCCGGACAGGGGGCAATGAAAAACTGTTTTTT. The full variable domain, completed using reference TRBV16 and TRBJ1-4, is GEEVAQTPKHLVRGEGQKAKLYCAPIKGHSYVFWYQQVLKNEFKFLISFQNENVFDETGMPKERFSAKCLPNSPCSLEIQATKLEDSAVYFCASSPRTGGNEKLFFGSGTQLSVL.

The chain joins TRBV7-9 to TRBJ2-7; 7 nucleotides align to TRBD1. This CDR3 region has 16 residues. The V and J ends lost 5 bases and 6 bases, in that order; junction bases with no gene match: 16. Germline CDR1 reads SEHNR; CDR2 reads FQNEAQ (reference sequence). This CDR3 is CASSPRWQGVLSEQYF. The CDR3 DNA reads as TGTGCCAGCAGCCCTCGATGGCAGGGGGTCCTCTCCGAGCAGTACTTC. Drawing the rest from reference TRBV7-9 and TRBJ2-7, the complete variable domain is DTGVSQNPRHKITKRGQNVTFRCDPISEHNRLYWYRQTLGQGPEFLTYFQNEAQLEKSRLLSDRFSAERPKGSFSTLEIQRTEQGDSAMYLCASSPRWQGVLSEQYFGPGTRLTVT.

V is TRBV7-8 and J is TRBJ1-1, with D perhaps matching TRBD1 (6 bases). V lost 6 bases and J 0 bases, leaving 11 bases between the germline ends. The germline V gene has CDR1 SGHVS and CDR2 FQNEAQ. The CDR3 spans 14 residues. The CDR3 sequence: CASRWEGVNTEAFF. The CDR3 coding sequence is TGTGCCAGCAGGTGGGAGGGGGTGAACACTGAAGCTTTCTTT. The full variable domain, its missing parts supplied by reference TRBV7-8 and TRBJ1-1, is GAGVSQSPRYKVAKRGQDVALRCDPISGHVSLFWYQQALGQGPEFLTYFQNEAQLDKSGLPSDRFFAERPEGSVSTLKIQRTQQEDSAVYLCASRWEGVNTEAFFGQGTRLTVV.

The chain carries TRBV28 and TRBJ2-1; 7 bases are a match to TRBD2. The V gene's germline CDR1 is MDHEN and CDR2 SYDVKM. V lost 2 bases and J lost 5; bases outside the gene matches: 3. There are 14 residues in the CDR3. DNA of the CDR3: TGTGCCAGCAGTTTAAAGCGGGAACACAATGAGCAGTTCTTC. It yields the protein CASSLKREHNEQFF.

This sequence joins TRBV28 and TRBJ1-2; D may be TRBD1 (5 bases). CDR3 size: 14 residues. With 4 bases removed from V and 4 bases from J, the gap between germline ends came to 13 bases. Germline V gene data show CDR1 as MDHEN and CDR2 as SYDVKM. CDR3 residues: CASSSGSVGYGYTF. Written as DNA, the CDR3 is TGTGCCAGCAGTTCAGGGTCGGTAGGCTATGGCTACACCTTC.

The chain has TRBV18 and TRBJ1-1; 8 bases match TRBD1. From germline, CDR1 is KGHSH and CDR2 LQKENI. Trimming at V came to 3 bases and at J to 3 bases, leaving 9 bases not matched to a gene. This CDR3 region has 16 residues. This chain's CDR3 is CASSPTGTGVYTEAFF. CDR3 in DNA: TGTGCCAGCTCACCCACCGGGACAGGAGTATACACTGAAGCTTTCTTT. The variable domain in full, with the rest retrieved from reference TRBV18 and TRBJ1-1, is NAGVMQNPRHLVRRRGQEARLRCSPMKGHSHVYWYRQLPEEGLKFMVYLQKENIIDESGMPKERFSAEFPKEGPSILRIQQVVRGDSAAYFCASSPTGTGVYTEAFFGQGTRLTVV.

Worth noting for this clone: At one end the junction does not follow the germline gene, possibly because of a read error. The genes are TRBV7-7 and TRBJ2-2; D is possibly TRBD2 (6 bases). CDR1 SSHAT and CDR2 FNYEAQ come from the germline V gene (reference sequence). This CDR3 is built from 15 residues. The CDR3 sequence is CASSVGLQNTGELFF. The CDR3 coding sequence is TGTGCTAGCAGCGTGGGACTTCAGAACACCGGGGAGCTGTTTTTT.

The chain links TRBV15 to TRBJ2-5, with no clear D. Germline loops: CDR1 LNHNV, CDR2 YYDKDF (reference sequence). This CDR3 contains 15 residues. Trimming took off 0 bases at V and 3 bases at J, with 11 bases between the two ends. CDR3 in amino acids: CATSRDQSGEETQYF. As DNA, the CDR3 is TGTGCCACCAGCAGAGATCAGTCAGGAGAAGAGACCCAGTACTTC.

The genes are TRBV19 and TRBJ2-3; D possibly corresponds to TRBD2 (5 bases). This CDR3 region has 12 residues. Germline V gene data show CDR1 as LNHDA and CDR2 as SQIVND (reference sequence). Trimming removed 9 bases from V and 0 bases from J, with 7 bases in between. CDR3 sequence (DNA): TGTGCCAGCCGGAGGAGCACAGATACGCAGTATTTT. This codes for CASRRSTDTQYF.

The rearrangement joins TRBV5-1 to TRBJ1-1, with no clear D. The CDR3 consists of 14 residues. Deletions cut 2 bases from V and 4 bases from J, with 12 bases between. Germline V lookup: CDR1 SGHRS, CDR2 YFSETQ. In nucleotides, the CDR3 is TGCGCCAGCAGCTTTCGGGGTTTGGGCACTGAAGCTTTCTTT. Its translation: CASSFRGLGTEAFF.